What follows are 19 T cell receptor beta chains derived from one specimen sequenced in a study of circulating tumor DNA in untreated peripheral T-cell lymphoma. Assay: immunoSEQ multiplex PCR; the TCRdb copy retains only in-frame clones and omits some. The sample lists 6,000 or so clones, approximately 80% occurring once. The specimen sequenced was tumor tissue. These receptors came from a human donor with peripheral T-cell lymphoma.

DNA of the CDR3: TGTGCCAGCATCTTCCAAGGAGGGAGGTATTCACCCCTCCACTTT. Protein product: CASIFQGGRYSPLHF. This sequence joins TRBV28 and TRBJ1-6, with D unclear. Germline lookup yields CDR1 MDHEN and CDR2 SYDVKM. The V gene lost 7 bases and the J gene lost 8 bases, with 18 bases spanning the gap. The CDR3 is 15 residues long.

This clone has a handful of counts. The chain joins TRBV11-3 to TRBJ2-6; a weak D match, TRBD2 (6 bases). The V end lost 3 bases, the J end lost 4 bases, and 10 bases lay between the germline ends. The CDR3 runs 15 residues. Germline values: CDR1 SGHNT, CDR2 YENEEA. CDR3 amino acids: CASSLGGAGANVLTF. CDR3 coding DNA: TGTGCCAGCAGCTTGGGGGGAGCCGGGGCCAACGTCCTGACTTTC.

This clone was seen once. The CDR3 coding sequence is TGCAGCGTTTTAGACAGGCGCAACGAGCAGTACTTC. Its protein is CSVLDRRNEQYF. The genes are TRBV29-1 and TRBJ2-7; weak D call: TRBD1 (6 bases). The CDR3 consists of 12 residues. Germline values: CDR1 SQVTM, CDR2 ANQGSEA. The V end lost 5 bases, the J end lost 5 bases, and 13 bases lay between the germline ends.

This chain uses TRBV6-8 with TRBJ1-1, with 9 bases fitting TRBD1. This CDR3 spans 15 amino acids. Germline V gene data show CDR1 as MNHGY and CDR2 as SAAAGT. The junction had 4 bases not matched to a gene; V was cut back by 4 bases and J by 1 base. CDR3 bases: TGTGCCAGCAGTTCCCGGACAGGGGCGAACACTGAAGCTTTCTTT. Translation gives CASSSRTGANTEAFF.

The gene calls are TRBV18 and TRBJ1-6; a possible D gene is TRBD1 (6 bases). CDR1 KGHSH and CDR2 LQKENI come from the germline V gene. Trimming removed 6 bases at V and 7 bases at J, with 13 bases between. The CDR3 totals 14 residues. The CDR3 coding sequence is TGTGCCAGCTCTGCGCGGGACAACAATTCACCCCTCCACTTT. It is translated as CASSARDNNSPLHF.

This clone was counted only a few times. The chain uses TRBV2 and TRBJ2-2; the D gene is possibly TRBD2 (6 bases). The ends were cut back, 7 bases at V and 5 bases at J, with 11 bases in the middle. The CDR3 has 13 residues. The V gene's germline CDR1 is SNHLY and CDR2 FYNNEI. The CDR3, as DNA: TGTGCCAGCATGGAGGGCTTAACCGGGGAGCTGTTTTTT. Its translation is CASMEGLTGELFF.

V usage is TRBV11-3 and J usage is TRBJ2-5, with D possibly matching TRBD1 (5 bases). The V and J ends lost 4 bases and 9 bases respectively, with 18 bases between them. This CDR3 is 14 amino acids long. CDR1 SGHNT and CDR2 YENEEA come from the germline V gene. The CDR3 DNA reads as TGTGCCAGCAGCTCCCTCTCAGGGTTAATAGCCCAGTACTTC. It specifies CASSSLSGLIAQYF.

The rearrangement links TRBV4-1 to TRBJ2-3, with no clear D. Germline V gene data show CDR1 as MGHRA and CDR2 as YSYEKL. Trimming pared 1 base from V and 2 bases from J, leaving 10 bases between. This CDR3 spans 15 amino acids. The CDR3 DNA sequence: TGCGCCAGCAGCCAAGGATCCGCGGTCACAGATACGCAGTATTTT. Translated: CASSQGSAVTDTQYF.

This clone was counted once. The V gene is TRBV29-1, the J gene TRBJ2-7, with a weak D call TRBD1 (6 bases). Trimming cost V 6 bases and J 2 bases, with 14 bases left between them. The CDR3 has 13 amino acids. The germline V gene has CDR1 SQVTM and CDR2 ANQGSEA. The CDR3 loop is CSVQQGNPYEQYF. The CDR3 DNA reads as TGCAGCGTCCAACAGGGAAATCCCTACGAGCAGTACTTC.

J is TRBJ1-5 and V is TRBV19; 8 bases match TRBD1. The CDR3 extends over 14 amino acids. From germline, CDR1 is LNHDA and CDR2 SQIVND (reference sequence). J gave up 6 bases and V 3 bases, and 4 bases lay outside the gene matches. The CDR3 sequence is CASSITGQGQPQHF. CDR3 DNA: TGTGCCAGTAGTATCACAGGACAGGGTCAGCCCCAGCATTTT.

This clone occurred a few times. V usage is TRBV25-1 and J usage is TRBJ2-7, with a tentative D call TRBD1 (6 bases). The CDR3 is 16 amino acids. Germline V gene data show CDR1 as MGHDK and CDR2 as SYGVNS. The germline V and J ends were trimmed by 4 bases and 0 bases, with 16 bases remaining between them. CDR3 loop: CASSADRQVSSYEQYF. The CDR3 nucleotides are TGTGCCAGCAGTGCCGATAGACAGGTGAGCTCCTACGAGCAGTACTTC.

The chain employs TRBV6-8 and TRBJ2-7; 9 nucleotides align to TRBD1. V shed 6 bases, J shed 2 bases, and the junction held 8 bases outside the gene matches. The CDR3 covers 15 residues. Germline lookup yields CDR1 MNHGY and CDR2 SAAAGT. The CDR3 DNA reads as TGTGCCAGCAGGAGAGGGACAGGGCGCCCCTACGAGCAGTACTTC. Amino acids: CASRRGTGRPYEQYF.

The rearrangement joins TRBV28 to TRBJ2-1, with 10 bases lining up with TRBD2. CDR1 is MDHEN, CDR2 SYDVKM, per germline. The CDR3 runs 16 residues. V lost 6 bases, J lost 1 base, and 6 bases stayed unmatched. In DNA form, the CDR3 reads TGTGCCAGCAGAGGACATAGCGGGGGGTCCTACAATGAGCAGTTCTTC. Amino acid sequence: CASRGHSGGSYNEQFF.

In its sample, this clone was seen a few times. The V and J genes are TRBV19 and TRBJ2-4; D may correspond to TRBD1 or TRBD2 (5 bases each). Trimming removed 5 bases from V and 0 bases from J, with 14 bases in between. Per the germline V gene, CDR1 is LNHDA and CDR2 is SQIVND (reference sequence). The CDR3 totals 16 residues. CDR3 in amino acids: CASSVGTYLAKNIQYF. The CDR3 coding sequence is TGTGCCAGTAGTGTTGGGACGTATCTAGCCAAAAACATTCAGTACTTC.

The J gene is TRBJ1-6, the V gene TRBV6-8; D is perhaps TRBD1 (5 bases). Germline V lookup: CDR1 MNHGY, CDR2 SAAAGT. Trimming removed 5 bases from V and 7 bases from J, with 12 bases in between. This CDR3 has 14 amino acids. CDR3 DNA: TGTGCCAGCAGTCAGGGATTTGGGAATTCACCCCTCCACTTT. This codes for CASSQGFGNSPLHF.

The genes are TRBV6-8 and TRBJ1-6; 7 bases are a match to TRBD1. The CDR3 consists of 17 residues. V dropped 5 bases and J dropped 8; count of bases not matched to a gene: 15. Germline assignment: CDR1 MNHGY and CDR2 SAAAGT. Here the CDR3 reads CASSNGQATDLDSPLHF. For the CDR3, the DNA is TGTGCCAGCAGTAACGGACAGGCAACAGATTTGGATTCACCCCTCCACTTT.

The chain is built from TRBV11-3 and TRBJ2-3; the D gene is possibly TRBD2 (5 bases). V dropped 1 base and J dropped 0 bases, with 14 bases sitting between them. Looked up from germline, CDR1 is SGHNT and CDR2 is YENEEA. The CDR3 runs 17 residues. The CDR3 loop reads CASSLGLRSDSTDTQYF. As DNA, the CDR3 is TGTGCCAGCAGCTTAGGGCTGCGTAGCGACAGCACAGATACGCAGTATTTT.

By share of the sample, this clone is medium-sized. The chain employs TRBV6-8 and TRBJ1-3; a possible D gene is TRBD1 (5 bases). This CDR3 has 15 amino acids. Germline CDR1 reads MNHGY; CDR2 reads SAAAGT. Trimming shortened V by 5 bases and J by 0 bases, and 11 bases separated the two germline ends. CDR3 nucleotide sequence: TGTGCCAGCAGTCCTCCAGGGATCTCTGGAAACACCATATATTTT. It encodes CASSPPGISGNTIYF.

The chain has TRBV23-1 and TRBJ1-2; D remains unclear. TRBV23-1 is assigned to the ORF class and has an uncertain function. The CDR3 sequence is 13 residues long. V lost 8 bases and J lost 4, with 14 bases in between. Written as DNA, the CDR3 is TGCGCCAGCGTCTTCCGTGAGGGCTATGGCTACACCTTC. Its protein is CASVFREGYGYTF.